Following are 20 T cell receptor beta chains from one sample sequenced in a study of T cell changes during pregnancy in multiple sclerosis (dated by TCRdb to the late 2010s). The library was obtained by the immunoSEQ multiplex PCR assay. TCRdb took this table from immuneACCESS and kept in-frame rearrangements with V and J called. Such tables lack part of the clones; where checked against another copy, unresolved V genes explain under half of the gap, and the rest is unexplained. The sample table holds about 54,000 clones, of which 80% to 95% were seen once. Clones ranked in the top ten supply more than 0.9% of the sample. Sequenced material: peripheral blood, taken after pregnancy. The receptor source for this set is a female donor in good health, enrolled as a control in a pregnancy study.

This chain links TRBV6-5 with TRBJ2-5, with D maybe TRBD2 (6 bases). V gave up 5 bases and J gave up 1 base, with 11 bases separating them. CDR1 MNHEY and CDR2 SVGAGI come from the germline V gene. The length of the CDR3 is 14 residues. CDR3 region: CASSSGWGQETQYF. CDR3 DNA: TGTGCCAGCAGTAGCGGGTGGGGCCAAGAGACCCAGTACTTC.

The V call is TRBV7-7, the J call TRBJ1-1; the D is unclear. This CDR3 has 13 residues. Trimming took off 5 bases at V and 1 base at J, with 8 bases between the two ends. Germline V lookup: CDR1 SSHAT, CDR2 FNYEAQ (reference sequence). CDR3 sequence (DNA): TGTGCCAGCAGCCTACACAGGAACACTGAAGCTTTCTTT. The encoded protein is CASSLHRNTEAFF.

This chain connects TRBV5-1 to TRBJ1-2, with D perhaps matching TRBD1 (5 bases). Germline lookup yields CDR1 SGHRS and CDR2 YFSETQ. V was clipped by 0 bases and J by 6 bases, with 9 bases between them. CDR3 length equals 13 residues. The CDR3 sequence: CASSLAAGNGYTF. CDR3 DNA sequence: TGCGCCAGCAGCTTGGCCGCAGGGAATGGCTACACCTTC.

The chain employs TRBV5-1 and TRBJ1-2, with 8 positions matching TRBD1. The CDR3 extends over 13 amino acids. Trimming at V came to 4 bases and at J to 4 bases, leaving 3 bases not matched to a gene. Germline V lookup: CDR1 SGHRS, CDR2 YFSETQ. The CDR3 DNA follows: TGCGCCAGCAGCCCGGACAGGGCCTATGGCTACACCTTC. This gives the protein CASSPDRAYGYTF.

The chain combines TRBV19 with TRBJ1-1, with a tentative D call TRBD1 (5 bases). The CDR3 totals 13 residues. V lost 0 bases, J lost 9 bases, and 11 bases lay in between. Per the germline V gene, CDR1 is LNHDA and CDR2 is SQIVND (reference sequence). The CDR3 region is CASSIDREAQAFF. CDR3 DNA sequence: TGTGCCAGTAGTATAGACAGGGAGGCACAAGCTTTCTTT.

Here the CDR3 reads CASSSDISTDTQYF. The CDR3 bases are TGCGCCAGCAGCTCGGACATCAGCACAGATACGCAGTATTTT. The V call is TRBV5-1, the J call TRBJ2-3; tentative D call: TRBD1 (5 bases). This CDR3 is 14 amino acids long. V lost 3 bases and J 0 bases, leaving 8 bases between the germline ends. CDR1 and CDR2 (germline): SGHRS, YFSETQ.

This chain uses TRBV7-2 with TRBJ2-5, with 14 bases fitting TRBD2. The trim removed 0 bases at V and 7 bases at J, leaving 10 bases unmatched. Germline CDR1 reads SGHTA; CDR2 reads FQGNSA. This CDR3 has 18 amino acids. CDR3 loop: CASSLAPGLAGGEGTQYF. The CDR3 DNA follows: TGTGCCAGCAGCTTAGCCCCTGGACTAGCGGGGGGTGAGGGGACCCAGTACTTC.

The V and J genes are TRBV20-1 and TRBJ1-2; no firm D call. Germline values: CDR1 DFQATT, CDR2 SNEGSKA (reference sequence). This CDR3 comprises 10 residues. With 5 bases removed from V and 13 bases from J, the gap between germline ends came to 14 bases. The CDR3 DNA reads TGCAGTGCTCTCCCGTCCTTGGCCACCTTC. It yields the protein CSALPSLATF.

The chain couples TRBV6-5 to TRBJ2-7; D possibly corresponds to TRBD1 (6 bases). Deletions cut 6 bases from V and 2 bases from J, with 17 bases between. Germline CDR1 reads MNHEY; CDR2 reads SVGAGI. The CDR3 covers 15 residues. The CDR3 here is CASSHQVRGTYEQYF. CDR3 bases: TGTGCCAGCAGCCACCAGGTCAGGGGCACCTACGAGCAGTACTTC.

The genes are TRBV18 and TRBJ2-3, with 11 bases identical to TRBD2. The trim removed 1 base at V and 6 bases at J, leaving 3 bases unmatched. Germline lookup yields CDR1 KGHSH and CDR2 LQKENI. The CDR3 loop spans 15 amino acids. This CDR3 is CASSPLTSGVDTQYF. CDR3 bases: TGTGCCAGCTCACCACTGACTAGCGGGGTTGATACGCAGTATTTT.

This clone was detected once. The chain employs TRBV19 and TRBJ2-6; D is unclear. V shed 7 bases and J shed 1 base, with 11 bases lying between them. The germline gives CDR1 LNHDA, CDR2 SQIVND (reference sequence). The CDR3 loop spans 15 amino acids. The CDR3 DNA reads TGTGCCAGTACCCCCCGTTTGTCTGGGGCCAACGTCCTGACTTTC. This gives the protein CASTPRLSGANVLTF.

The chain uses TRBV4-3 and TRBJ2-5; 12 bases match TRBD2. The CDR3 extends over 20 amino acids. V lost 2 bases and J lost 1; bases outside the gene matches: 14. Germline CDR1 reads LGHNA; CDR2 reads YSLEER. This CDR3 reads CASSQPRGTSGPETQETQYF. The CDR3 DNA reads TGCGCCAGCAGCCAACCGCGCGGGACTAGCGGGCCGGAAACCCAAGAGACCCAGTACTTC.

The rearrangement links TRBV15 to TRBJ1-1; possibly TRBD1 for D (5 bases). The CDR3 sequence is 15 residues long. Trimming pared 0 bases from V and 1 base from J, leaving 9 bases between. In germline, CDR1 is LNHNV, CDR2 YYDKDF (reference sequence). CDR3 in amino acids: CATSREGRGNTEAFF. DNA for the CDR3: TGTGCCACCAGCAGAGAGGGGCGGGGGAACACTGAAGCTTTCTTT.

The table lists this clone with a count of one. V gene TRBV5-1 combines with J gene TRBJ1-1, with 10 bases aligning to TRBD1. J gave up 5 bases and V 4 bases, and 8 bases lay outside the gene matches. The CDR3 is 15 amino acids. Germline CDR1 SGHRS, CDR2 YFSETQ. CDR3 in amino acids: CASSPGQGGKTEAFF. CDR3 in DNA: TGCGCCAGCAGCCCAGGACAGGGGGGAAAGACTGAAGCTTTCTTT.

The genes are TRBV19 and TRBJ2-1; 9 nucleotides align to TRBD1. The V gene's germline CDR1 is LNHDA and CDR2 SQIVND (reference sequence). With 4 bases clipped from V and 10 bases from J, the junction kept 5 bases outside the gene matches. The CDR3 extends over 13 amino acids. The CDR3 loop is CASSRQGGEEQFF. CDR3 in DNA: TGTGCCAGTAGTAGACAGGGGGGAGAGGAGCAGTTCTTC.

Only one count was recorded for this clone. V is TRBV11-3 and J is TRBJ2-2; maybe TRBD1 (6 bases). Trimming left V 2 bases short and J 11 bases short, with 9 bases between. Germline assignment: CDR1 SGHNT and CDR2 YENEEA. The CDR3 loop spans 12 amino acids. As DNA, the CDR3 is TGTGCCAGCAGCTTATTCAGGGGAGAGCTGTTTTTT. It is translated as CASSLFRGELFF.

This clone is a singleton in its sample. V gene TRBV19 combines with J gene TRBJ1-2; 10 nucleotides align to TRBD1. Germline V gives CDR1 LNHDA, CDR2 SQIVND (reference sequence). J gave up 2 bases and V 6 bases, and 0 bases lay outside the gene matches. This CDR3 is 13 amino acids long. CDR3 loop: CASRDRGNYGYTF. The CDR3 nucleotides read TGTGCCAGTAGGGACAGGGGGAACTATGGCTACACCTTC.

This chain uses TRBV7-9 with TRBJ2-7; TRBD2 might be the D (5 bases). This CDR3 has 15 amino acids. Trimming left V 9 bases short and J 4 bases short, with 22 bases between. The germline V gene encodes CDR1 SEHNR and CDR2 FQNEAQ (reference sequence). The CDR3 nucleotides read TGTGCCAGTTCCGGTGGGCGGGCAGATTTTTACGAGCAGTACTTC. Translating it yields CASSGGRADFYEQYF.

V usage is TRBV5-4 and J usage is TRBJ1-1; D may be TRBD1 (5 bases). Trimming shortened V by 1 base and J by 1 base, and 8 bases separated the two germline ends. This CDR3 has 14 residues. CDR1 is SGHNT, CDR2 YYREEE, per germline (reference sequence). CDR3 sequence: CASSLKGPNTEAFF. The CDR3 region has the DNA TGTGCCAGCAGCTTGAAGGGGCCGAACACTGAAGCTTTCTTT.

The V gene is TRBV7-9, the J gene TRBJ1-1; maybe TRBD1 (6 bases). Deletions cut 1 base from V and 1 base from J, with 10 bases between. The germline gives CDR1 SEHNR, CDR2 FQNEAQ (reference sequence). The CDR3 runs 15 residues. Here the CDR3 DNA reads TGTGCCAGCAGCTTAGTGGGGGCGGGGAACACTGAAGCTTTCTTT. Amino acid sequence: CASSLVGAGNTEAFF. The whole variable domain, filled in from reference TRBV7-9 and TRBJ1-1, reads DTGVSQNPRHKITKRGQNVTFRCDPISEHNRLYWYRQTLGQGPEFLTYFQNEAQLEKSRLLSDRFSAERPKGSFSTLEIQRTEQGDSAMYLCASSLVGAGNTEAFFGQGTRLTVV.